The clone carrying this T cell receptor (beta chain) was recorded at least ten times. The antigen is not known. This record comes from a study of response to subunit inactivated influenza vaccine. Study results and caveats: The authors suggested that every seasonal influenza vaccination recruits few new T cells.

TCRdb reprocessed the RT-PCR reads via MiXCR and lists one record per CDR3 protein. The sample contains hundreds of thousands of distinct CDR3 sequences, 11% to 15% of which appear only once. V was clipped by 0 bases and J by 0 bases, with 5 bases between them. The germline V gene has CDR1 SGHTA and CDR2 FQGNSA. The CDR3 has 15 amino acids. The rearrangement joins TRBV7-2 to TRBJ2-2; the D is unclear. Sequences were derived from PBMCs from blood, sampled around 15 days before vaccination. This receptor was identified in a man aged 45-60 years who received an inactivated influenza vaccine. CDR3 DNA: TGTGCCAGCAGCTTAGCGGGATCGAACACCGGGGAGCTGTTTTTT. Protein: CASSLAGSNTGELFF. Filled out from reference TRBV7-2 and TRBJ2-2, the complete variable domain reads GAGVSQSPSNKVTEKGKDVELRCDPISGHTALYWYRQSLGQGLEFLIYFQGNSAPDKSGLPSDRFSAERTGGSVSTLTIQRTQQEDSAVYLCASSLAGSNTGELFFGEGSRLTVL.